This passage covers 14 T cell receptor beta chains from one sample sequenced in a study of T-cell reconstitution after alpha-beta-depleted transplantation in children. As it was prepared, the TCRbeta library received unique molecular identifiers. TCRdb analysed the PCR reads with MiXCR anew, one entry per CDR3 protein. Of under 300,000 distinct CDR3 sequences listed, roughly 10% were seen once; the top ten hold 20% to 25%. Material: peripheral blood, obtained 180 days after TCRalphabeta/CD19-depleted stem cell transplant. The receptors come from a male patient aged 2-10 years who had a stem cell transplant for chronic granulomatous disease, so the T cells may come from the graft donor.

At least ten counts were recorded for this clonotype. This chain connects TRBV4-1 to TRBJ1-2; D is unclear. V lost 1 base, J lost 5 bases, and 17 bases lay in between. Germline values: CDR1 MGHRA, CDR2 YSYEKL. The CDR3 sequence is 16 residues long. The CDR3 nucleotides read TGCGCCAGCAGCCAAGCGGGTACAGTGGGTAGTTATGGCTACACCTTC. Residues: CASSQAGTVGSYGYTF.

The table lists this clonotype with many counts. This chain connects TRBV12-3 or TRBV12-4 to TRBJ2-5; 7 bases map to TRBD1. The junction had 3 bases not matched to a gene; V was cut back by 3 bases and J by 5 bases. The CDR3 is made up of 13 amino acids. CDR3 protein: CASSFGTAETQYF. DNA for the CDR3: TGTGCCAGCAGTTTCGGGACAGCGGAGACCCAGTACTTC.

This clonotype was recorded at least ten times. This chain uses TRBV7-2 with TRBJ2-4, with 7 bases fitting TRBD1. The CDR3 loop spans 16 amino acids. Germline V gene lookup returns CDR1 SGHTA and CDR2 FQGNSA. The trim removed 4 bases at V and 1 base at J, leaving 7 bases unmatched. This CDR3 is CASSSPAGGAKNIQYF. In DNA form, the CDR3 reads TGTGCCAGCAGCTCCCCGGCAGGGGGTGCCAAAAACATTCAGTACTTC.

A word on this clonotype: A clone one base away is much larger, so this may be a read error. This chain connects TRBV5-1 to TRBJ1-5, with D tentatively TRBD1 (5 bases). V lost 5 bases to trimming and J lost 3 bases, with 15 bases between them. CDR3 length: 15 residues. Germline V lookup: CDR1 SGHRS, CDR2 YFSETQ. CDR3 DNA: TGCGCCAGCAGACAAGTACAGGATCTCAATCAGCCCCAGCATTTT. Its protein product is CASRQVQDLNQPQHF.

There are many counts of this clonotype. This chain joins TRBV3-1 and TRBJ1-1; D remains unclear. V lost 1 base to trimming and J lost 3 bases, with 6 bases between them. Germline-derived CDR1 and CDR2 are LGHDT and YNNKEL (reference sequence). This CDR3 contains 13 residues. Here the CDR3 DNA reads TGTGCCAGCAGCCAAGTTCTCTACACTGAAGCTTTCTTT. This gives the protein CASSQVLYTEAFF.

The chain has TRBV4-1 and TRBJ2-2; D remains ambiguous. CDR1 and CDR2 (germline): MGHRA, YSYEKL. CDR3 size: 15 residues. With 0 bases removed from V and 6 bases from J, the gap between germline ends came to 11 bases. Here the CDR3 DNA reads TGCGCCAGCAGCCAAGAGCAATTGGTCCCCGGGGAGCTGTTTTTT. Translating it yields CASSQEQLVPGELFF.

In this sample, this clonotype turned up many times. The chain has TRBV5-5 and TRBJ1-5, with D possibly TRBD1 on 5 matching bases. Deletions cut 0 bases from V and 5 bases from J, with 12 bases between. In germline, CDR1 is SGHKS, CDR2 YYEKEE (reference sequence). This CDR3 region has 15 residues. CDR3 protein: CASSLVGGNDQPQHF. CDR3 nucleotide sequence: TGTGCCAGCAGCTTGGTGGGGGGAAATGATCAGCCCCAGCATTTT. The entire variable domain, with the rest obtained from reference TRBV5-5 and TRBJ1-5, is as follows: DAGVTQSPTHLIKTRGQQVTLRCSPISGHKSVSWYQQVLGQGPQFIFQYYEKEERGRGNFPDRFSARQFPNYSSELNVNALLLGDSALYLCASSLVGGNDQPQHFGDGTRLSIL.

The gene calls are TRBV19 and TRBJ2-3; the match to TRBD2 covers 7 bases. Germline V gives CDR1 LNHDA, CDR2 SQIVND (reference sequence). This CDR3 is 13 amino acids long. J lost 4 bases, V lost 4 bases, and 2 bases had no gene match. The CDR3: CASSTGGSDTQYF. The DNA for the CDR3 is TGTGCCAGTAGTACCGGGGGGTCAGATACGCAGTATTTT.

This clonotype was detected many times. The rearrangement joins TRBV5-1 to TRBJ2-1, with D unclear. V was clipped by 3 bases and J by 5 bases, with 12 bases between them. This CDR3 is 14 amino acids long. Germline values: CDR1 SGHRS, CDR2 YFSETQ. Here the CDR3 DNA reads TGCGCCAGCAGCTGGAGATTTGAGAACAATGAGCAGTTCTTC. Protein sequence: CASSWRFENNEQFF. Drawing the rest from reference TRBV5-1 and TRBJ2-1, the complete variable domain is KAGVTQTPRYLIKTRGQQVTLSCSPISGHRSVSWYQQTPGQGLQFLFEYFSETQRNKGNFPGRFSGRQFSNSRSEMNVSTLELGDSALYLCASSWRFENNEQFFGPGTRLTVL.

This clonotype was observed at least ten times. The gene calls are TRBV20-1 and TRBJ2-2, with a weak D call TRBD2 (6 bases). Trimming cost V 3 bases and J 5 bases, with 13 bases left between them. The V gene's germline CDR1 is DFQATT and CDR2 SNEGSKA (reference sequence). The CDR3 covers 14 residues. The CDR3 reads CSASGGIATGELFF. CDR3 bases: TGCAGTGCTAGTGGAGGGATAGCTACCGGGGAGCTGTTTTTT.

This clonotype has more than one count but fewer than ten. This rearrangement joins TRBV12-3 or TRBV12-4 to TRBJ2-3; weak D call: TRBD1 (6 bases). The CDR3 is 15 amino acids. V lost 6 bases to trimming and J lost 4 bases, with 17 bases between them. CDR3 region: CASRLTGSLPDTQYF. Written as DNA, the CDR3 is TGTGCCAGCAGGCTCACAGGGTCCCTTCCAGATACGCAGTATTTT.

This clonotype was found many times. V is TRBV5-1 and J is TRBJ2-1; TRBD1 might be the D (5 bases). The V end was cut by 4 bases, the J end by 0 bases, with 14 bases between. The CDR3 consists of 16 residues. Germline CDR1 SGHRS, CDR2 YFSETQ. The CDR3 sequence is CASSLRVPNSYNEQFF. CDR3 in DNA: TGCGCCAGCAGCCTCAGGGTGCCCAACTCCTACAATGAGCAGTTCTTC. Complete variable domain (other parts from reference TRBV5-1 and TRBJ2-1): KAGVTQTPRYLIKTRGQQVTLSCSPISGHRSVSWYQQTPGQGLQFLFEYFSETQRNKGNFPGRFSGRQFSNSRSEMNVSTLELGDSALYLCASSLRVPNSYNEQFFGPGTRLTVL.

The sample holds a few counts of this clonotype. This chain connects TRBV14 to TRBJ2-3; D not resolved. CDR1 is SGHDN, CDR2 FVKESK, per germline. Trimming shortened V by 4 bases and J by 8 bases, and 7 bases separated the two germline ends. This CDR3 is built from 11 residues. The CDR3 coding sequence is TGTGCCAGCAGCCCCGGGCGTACGCAGTATTTT. It translates to CASSPGRTQYF.

The table lists this clonotype with many counts. The chain has TRBV21-1 and TRBJ1-2; the tabulated D call, TRBD1, remains unverified against the DNA. TRBV21-1 is assigned pseudogene status. The CDR3 runs to 15 residues. DNA for the CDR3: TGTGCCAGCATCTTTAATCCGGGACAGCCCTATGGCTACACCTTC. Protein product: CASIFNPGQPYGYTF.